Sequencing of this TCR beta chain was carried out in a study of regulatory T cells in long-lasting Graves disease. Findings and limits, study-wide: Persistent patients shared more public clonotypes (roughly 2,800) than new patients (approximately 970). Newly diagnosed Graves' patients had higher TCR diversity than persistent ones.

Investigators prepared the TCR beta libraries by applying iRepertoire HTBI primers and Arm-PCR of CDR3 regions. One entry per CDR3 protein, called by TCRdb with MiXCR from the multiplex PCR reads. Of roughly 430,000 distinct CDR3 sequences in the sample, roughly 23% are singletons; the top ten hold around 15%. Time point indicated: persistent/refractory GD, antithyroid drugs over 5 years with positive TRAb. PBMC-derived RNA was used for the TCR library. This clonotype was seen ten or more times. The antigen is not known. Germline V gene data show CDR1 as SNHLY and CDR2 as FYNNEI. V shed 7 bases and J shed 5 bases, with 20 bases lying between them. The length of the CDR3 is 15 residues.

This TCR was sampled from a female donor with Graves disease. The genes are TRBV2 and TRBJ1-1; D is possibly TRBD1 (6 bases). Sample: peripheral blood mononuclear cells (PBMCs), taken when the disease was refractory, from a patient treated with antithyroid drugs. CDR3 protein: CASTPEGGSGTEAFF. CDR3 in DNA: TGTGCCAGCACCCCTGAGGGGGGATCAGGTACTGAAGCTTTCTTT.